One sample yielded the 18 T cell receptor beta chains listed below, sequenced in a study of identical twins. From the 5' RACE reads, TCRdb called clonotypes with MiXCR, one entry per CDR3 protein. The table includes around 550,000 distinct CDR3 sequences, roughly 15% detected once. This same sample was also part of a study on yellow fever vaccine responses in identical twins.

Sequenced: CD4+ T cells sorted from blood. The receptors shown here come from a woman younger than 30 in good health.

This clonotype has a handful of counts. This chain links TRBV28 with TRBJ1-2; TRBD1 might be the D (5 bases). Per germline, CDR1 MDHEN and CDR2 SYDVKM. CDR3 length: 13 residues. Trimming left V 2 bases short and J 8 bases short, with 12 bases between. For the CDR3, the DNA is TGTGCCAGCAGTTTAAGACAGACGAGGGGCTACACCTTC. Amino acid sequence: CASSLRQTRGYTF.

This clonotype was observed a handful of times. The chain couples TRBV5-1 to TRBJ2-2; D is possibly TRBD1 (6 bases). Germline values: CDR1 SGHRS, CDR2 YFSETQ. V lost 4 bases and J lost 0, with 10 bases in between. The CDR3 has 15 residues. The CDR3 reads CASSARTANTGELFF. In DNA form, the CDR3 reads TGCGCCAGCAGCGCACGGACAGCGAACACCGGGGAGCTGTTTTTT.

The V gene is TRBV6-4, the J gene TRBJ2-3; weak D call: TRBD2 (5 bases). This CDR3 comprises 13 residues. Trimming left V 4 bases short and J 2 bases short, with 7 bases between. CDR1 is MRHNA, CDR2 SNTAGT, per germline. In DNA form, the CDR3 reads TGTGCCAGCAGTGTGGACTTCACAGATACGCAGTATTTT. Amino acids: CASSVDFTDTQYF.

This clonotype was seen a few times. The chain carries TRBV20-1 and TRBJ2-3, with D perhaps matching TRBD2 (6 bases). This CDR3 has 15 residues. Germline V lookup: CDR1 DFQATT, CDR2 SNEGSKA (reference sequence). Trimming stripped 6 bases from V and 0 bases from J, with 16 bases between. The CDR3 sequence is CSAPTRGASTDTQYF. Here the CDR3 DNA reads TGCAGTGCCCCAACACGCGGGGCAAGCACAGATACGCAGTATTTT.

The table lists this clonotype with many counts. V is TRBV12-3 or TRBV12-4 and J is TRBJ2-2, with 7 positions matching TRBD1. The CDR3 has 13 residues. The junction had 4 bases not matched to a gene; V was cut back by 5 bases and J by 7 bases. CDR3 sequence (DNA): TGTGCCAGCAGTGTGACAGGGATCGGGGAGCTGTTTTTT. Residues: CASSVTGIGELFF.

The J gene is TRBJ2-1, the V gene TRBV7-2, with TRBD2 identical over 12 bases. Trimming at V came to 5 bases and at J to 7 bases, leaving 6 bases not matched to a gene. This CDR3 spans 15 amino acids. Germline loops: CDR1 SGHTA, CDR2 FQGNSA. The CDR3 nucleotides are TGTGCCAGCAGCCCTAGCGGGGGGGCTTCGAATGAGCAGTTCTTC. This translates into CASSPSGGASNEQFF.

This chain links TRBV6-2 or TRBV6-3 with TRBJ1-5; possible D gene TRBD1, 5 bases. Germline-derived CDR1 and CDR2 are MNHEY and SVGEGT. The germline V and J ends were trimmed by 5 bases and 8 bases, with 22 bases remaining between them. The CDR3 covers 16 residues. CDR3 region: CASSPYLTEPTEPQHF. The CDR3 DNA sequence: TGTGCCAGCAGTCCTTACCTGACAGAGCCCACGGAGCCCCAGCATTTT.

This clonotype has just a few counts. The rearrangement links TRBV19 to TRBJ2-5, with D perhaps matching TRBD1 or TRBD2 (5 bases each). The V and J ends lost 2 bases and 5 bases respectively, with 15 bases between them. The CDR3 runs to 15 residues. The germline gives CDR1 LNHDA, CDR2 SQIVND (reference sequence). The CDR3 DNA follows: TGTGCCAGTAGTATACATCGGGACGGAGGTGAGACCCAGTACTTC. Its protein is CASSIHRDGGETQYF.

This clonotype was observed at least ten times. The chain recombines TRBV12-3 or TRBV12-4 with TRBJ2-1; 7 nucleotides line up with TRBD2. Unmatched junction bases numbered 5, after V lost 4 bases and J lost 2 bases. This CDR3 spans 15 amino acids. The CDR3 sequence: CASSWERDPYNEQFF. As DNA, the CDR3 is TGTGCCAGCAGTTGGGAGCGGGACCCCTACAATGAGCAGTTCTTC.

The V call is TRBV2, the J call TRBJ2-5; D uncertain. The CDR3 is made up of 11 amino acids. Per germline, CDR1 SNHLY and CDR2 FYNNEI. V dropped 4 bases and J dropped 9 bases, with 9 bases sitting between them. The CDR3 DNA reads TGTGCCAGCAGTGGTGGGGAAGCCCAGTACTTC. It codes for CASSGGEAQYF. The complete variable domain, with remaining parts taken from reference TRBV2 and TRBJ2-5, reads EPEVTQTPSHQVTQMGQEVILRCVPISNHLYFYWYRQILGQKVEFLVSFYNNEISEKSEIFDDQFSVERPDGSNFTLKIRSTKLEDSAMYFCASSGGEAQYFGPGTRLLVL.

DNA of the CDR3: TGTGCCAGCAGCCGGGGCGGTCAGAGGGGAGAGACCCAGTACTTC. Translation gives CASSRGGQRGETQYF. The genes are TRBV3-1 and TRBJ2-5, with D perhaps TRBD1 or TRBD2 (5 bases each). V lost 4 bases to trimming and J lost 4 bases, with 16 bases between them. CDR1 is LGHDT and CDR2 is YNNKEL in the germline V gene (reference sequence). This CDR3 contains 15 residues.

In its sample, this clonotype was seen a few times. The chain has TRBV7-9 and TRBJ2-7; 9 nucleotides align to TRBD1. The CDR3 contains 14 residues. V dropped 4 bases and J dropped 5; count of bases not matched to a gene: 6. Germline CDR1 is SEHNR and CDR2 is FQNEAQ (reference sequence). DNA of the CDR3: TGTGCCAGCAGCTCCGGACAGGGGAGGAACGAGCAGTACTTC. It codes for CASSSGQGRNEQYF.

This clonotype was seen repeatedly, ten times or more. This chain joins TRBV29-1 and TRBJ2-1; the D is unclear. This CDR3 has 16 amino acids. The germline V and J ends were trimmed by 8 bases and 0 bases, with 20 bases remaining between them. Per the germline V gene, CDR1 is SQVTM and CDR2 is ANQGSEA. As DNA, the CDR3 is TGCAGCTCATCGGTTGGTGGTCTAAGCTCCTACAATGAGCAGTTCTTC. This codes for CSSSVGGLSSYNEQFF.

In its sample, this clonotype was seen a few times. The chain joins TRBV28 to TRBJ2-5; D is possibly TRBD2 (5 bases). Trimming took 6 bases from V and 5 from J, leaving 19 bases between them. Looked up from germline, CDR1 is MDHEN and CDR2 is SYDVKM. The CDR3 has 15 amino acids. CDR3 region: CASRELLAGKETQYF. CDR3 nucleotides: TGTGCCAGCAGGGAGCTCCTTGCCGGGAAGGAGACCCAGTACTTC.

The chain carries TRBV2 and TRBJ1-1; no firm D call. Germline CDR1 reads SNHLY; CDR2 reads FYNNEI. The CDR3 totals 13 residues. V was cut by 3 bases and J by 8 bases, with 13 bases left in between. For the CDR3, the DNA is TGTGCCAGCAGTGAGGCCCACCTCGGGGAAGCTTTCTTT. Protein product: CASSEAHLGEAFF.

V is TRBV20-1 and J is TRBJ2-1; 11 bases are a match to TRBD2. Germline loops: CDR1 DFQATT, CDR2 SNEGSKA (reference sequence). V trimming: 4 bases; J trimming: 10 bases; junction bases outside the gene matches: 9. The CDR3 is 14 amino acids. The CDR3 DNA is TGCAGTGCTACAGGGACTAGCGGTTATGTCGAGCAGTTCTTC. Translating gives CSATGTSGYVEQFF.

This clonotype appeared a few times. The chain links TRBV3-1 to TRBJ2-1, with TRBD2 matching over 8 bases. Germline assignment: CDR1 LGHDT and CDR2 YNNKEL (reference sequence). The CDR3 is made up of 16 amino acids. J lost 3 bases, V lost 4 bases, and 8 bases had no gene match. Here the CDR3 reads CASSLYGGGSYNEQFF. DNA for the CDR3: TGTGCCAGCAGCCTCTACGGGGGGGGCAGCTACAATGAGCAGTTCTTC.

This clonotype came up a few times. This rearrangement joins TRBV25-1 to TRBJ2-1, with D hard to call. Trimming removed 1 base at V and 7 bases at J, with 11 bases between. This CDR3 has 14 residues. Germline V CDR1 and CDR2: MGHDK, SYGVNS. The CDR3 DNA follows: TGTGCCAGCAGTGAATCTACAGTGCAGAATGAGCAGTTCTTC. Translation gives CASSESTVQNEQFF.